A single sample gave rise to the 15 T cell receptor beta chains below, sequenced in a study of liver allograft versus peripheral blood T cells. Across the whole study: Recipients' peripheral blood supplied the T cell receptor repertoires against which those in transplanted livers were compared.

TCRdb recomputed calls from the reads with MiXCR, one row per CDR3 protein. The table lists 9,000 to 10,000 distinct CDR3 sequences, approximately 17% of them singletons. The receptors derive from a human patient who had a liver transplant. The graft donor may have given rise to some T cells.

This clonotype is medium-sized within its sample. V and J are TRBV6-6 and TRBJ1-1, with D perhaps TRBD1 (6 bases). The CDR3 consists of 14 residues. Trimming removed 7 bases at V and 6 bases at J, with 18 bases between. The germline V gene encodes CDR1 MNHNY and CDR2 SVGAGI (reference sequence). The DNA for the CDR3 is TGTGCCAGCACGCTTAACACAGGGTCACCTGAAGCTTTCTTT. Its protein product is CASTLNTGSPEAFF.

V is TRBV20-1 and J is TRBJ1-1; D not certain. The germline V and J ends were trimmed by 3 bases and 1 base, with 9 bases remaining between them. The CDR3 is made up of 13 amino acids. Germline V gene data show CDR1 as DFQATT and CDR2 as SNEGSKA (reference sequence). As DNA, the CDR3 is TGCAGTGCTAGGCAAGGGAGGAACACTGAAGCTTTCTTT. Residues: CSARQGRNTEAFF.

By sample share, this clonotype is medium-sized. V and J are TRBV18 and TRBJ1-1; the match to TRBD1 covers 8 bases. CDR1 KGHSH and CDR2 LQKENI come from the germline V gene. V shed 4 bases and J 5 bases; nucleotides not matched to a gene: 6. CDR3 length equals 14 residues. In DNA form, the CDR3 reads TGTGCCAGCTCACACGGACAGGGATTAACTGAAGCTTTCTTT. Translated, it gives CASSHGQGLTEAFF.

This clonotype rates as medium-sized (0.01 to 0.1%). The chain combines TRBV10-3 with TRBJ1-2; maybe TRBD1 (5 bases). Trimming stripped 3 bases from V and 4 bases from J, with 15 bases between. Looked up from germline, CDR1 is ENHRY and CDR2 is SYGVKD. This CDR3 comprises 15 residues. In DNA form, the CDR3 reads TGTGCCATCAGTGAATGGGGGGGTGGGAGCTATGGCTACACCTTC. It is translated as CAISEWGGGSYGYTF.

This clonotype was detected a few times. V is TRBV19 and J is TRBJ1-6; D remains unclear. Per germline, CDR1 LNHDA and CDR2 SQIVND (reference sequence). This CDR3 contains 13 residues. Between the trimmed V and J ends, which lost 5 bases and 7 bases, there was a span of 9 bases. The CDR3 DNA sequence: TGTGCCAGTAGTGGGCAGCCAAATTCACCCCTCCACTTT. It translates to CASSGQPNSPLHF.

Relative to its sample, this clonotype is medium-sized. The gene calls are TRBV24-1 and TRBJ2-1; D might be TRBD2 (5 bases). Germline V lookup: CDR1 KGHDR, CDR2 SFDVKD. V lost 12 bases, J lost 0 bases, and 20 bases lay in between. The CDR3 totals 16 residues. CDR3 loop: CAACGFGSSSYNEQFF. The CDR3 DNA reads TGTGCCGCTTGCGGGTTCGGGTCCAGCTCCTACAATGAGCAGTTCTTC.

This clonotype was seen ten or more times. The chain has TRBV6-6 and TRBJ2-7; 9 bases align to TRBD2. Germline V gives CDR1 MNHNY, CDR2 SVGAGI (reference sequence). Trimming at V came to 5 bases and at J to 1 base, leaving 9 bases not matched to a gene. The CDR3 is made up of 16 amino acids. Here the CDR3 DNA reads TGTGCCAGCAGTCCCGGGTCGCGGGGGGGTTCCTACGAGCAGTACTTC. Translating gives CASSPGSRGGSYEQYF.

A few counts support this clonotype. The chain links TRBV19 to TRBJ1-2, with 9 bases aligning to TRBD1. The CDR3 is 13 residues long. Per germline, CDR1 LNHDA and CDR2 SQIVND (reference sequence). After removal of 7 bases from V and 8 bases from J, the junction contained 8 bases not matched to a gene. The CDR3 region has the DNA TGTGCCAGTACCTTCACGACAGGGGGGGGCTACACCTTC. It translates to CASTFTTGGGYTF.

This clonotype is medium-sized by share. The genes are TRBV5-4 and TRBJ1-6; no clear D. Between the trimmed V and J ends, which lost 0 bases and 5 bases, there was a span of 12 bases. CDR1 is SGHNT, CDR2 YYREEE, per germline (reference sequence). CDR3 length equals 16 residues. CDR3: CASSLGSQANNSPLHF. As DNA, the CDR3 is TGTGCCAGCAGCTTGGGTTCCCAGGCTAATAATTCACCCCTCCACTTT.

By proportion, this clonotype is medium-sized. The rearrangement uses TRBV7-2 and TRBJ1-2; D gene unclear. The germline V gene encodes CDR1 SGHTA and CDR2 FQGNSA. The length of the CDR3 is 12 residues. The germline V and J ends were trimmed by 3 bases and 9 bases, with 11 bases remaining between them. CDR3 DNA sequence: TGTGCCAGCAGCTTCGCCCAGGATAGCTACACCTTC. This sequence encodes CASSFAQDSYTF.

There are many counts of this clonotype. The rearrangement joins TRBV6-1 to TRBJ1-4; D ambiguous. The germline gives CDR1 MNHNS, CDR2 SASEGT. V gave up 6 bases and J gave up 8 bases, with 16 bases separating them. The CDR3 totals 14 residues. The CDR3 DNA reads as TGTGCCAGCAGGGAGGACGAGCGAGGGGAAAAACTGTTTTTT. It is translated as CASREDERGEKLFF.

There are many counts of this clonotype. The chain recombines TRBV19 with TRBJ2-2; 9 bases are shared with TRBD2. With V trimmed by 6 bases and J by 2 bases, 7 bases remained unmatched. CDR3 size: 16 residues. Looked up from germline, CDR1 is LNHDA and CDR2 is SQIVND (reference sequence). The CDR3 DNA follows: TGTGCCAGTAGGGTTAGCGGGGGTGTTAACACCGGGGAGCTGTTTTTT. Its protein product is CASRVSGGVNTGELFF.

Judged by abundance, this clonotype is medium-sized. This CDR3 reads CASSVVAGKNTEAFF. The CDR3 DNA sequence: TGTGCCAGCAGCGTAGTGGCGGGGAAGAACACTGAAGCTTTCTTT. The chain has TRBV9 and TRBJ1-1; D is ambiguous. The V and J ends lost 0 bases and 1 base respectively, with 10 bases between them. This CDR3 is 15 amino acids long. Per the germline V gene, CDR1 is SGDLS and CDR2 is YYNGEE.

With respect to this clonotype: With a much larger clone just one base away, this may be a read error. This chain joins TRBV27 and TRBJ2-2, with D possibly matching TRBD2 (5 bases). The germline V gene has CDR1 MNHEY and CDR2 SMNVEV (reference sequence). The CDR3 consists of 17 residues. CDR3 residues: CASSLFGGDLNTGEQFF. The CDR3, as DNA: TGTGCCAGCAGTTTATTCGGCGGAGATTTGAACACCGGGGAGCAGTTTTTT.

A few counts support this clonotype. The CDR3 sequence: CSARPDRPSGNTIYF. CDR3 bases: TGCAGTGCTAGACCCGACAGACCTTCTGGAAACACCATATATTTT. J is TRBJ1-3 and V is TRBV20-1; possible D gene TRBD1, 5 bases. V lost 2 bases and J lost 1, with 12 bases in between. The CDR3 has 15 amino acids. Germline V gene lookup returns CDR1 DFQATT and CDR2 SNEGSKA (reference sequence).